The 30 T cell receptor beta chains given below trace back to one sample, sequenced in a study of blood T cell repertoires in COVID-19. The data were produced by immunoSEQ multiplex PCR, yet TCRdb's version contains in-frame clones alone and is incomplete. The table has 150,000 to 250,000 clones, less than 95% seen once; the top ten hold about 0.8%. Specimen: peripheral blood. The source is a man under 40 with COVID-19, enrolled during active disease.

The rearrangement joins TRBV7-9 to TRBJ1-1; the match to TRBD1 covers 7 bases. Looked up from germline, CDR1 is SEHNR and CDR2 is FQNEAQ (reference sequence). J lost 4 bases, V lost 1 base, and 12 bases had no gene match. The CDR3 length is 17 residues. CDR3 residues: CASSLVEGANRITEAFF. The CDR3, as DNA: TGTGCCAGCAGCTTAGTCGAGGGGGCGAACAGAATCACTGAAGCTTTCTTT.

The chain recombines TRBV9 with TRBJ2-3; TRBD1 matches 8 bases. The junction had 3 bases not matched to a gene; V was cut back by 0 bases and J by 3 bases. Germline CDR1 reads SGDLS; CDR2 reads YYNGEE. The CDR3 spans 15 residues. The CDR3 region is CASSVDRGATDTQYF. CDR3 in DNA: TGTGCCAGCAGCGTAGACAGGGGGGCAACAGATACGCAGTATTTT.

The chain carries TRBV27 and TRBJ1-2; D call uncertain. Trimming removed 5 bases from V and 8 bases from J, with 18 bases in between. The CDR3 totals 14 residues. The V gene's germline CDR1 is MNHEY and CDR2 SMNVEV (reference sequence). The CDR3 nucleotides are TGTGCCAGCAGTCAACGGAGCTACGAGAGGGGCTACACCTTC. The encoded protein is CASSQRSYERGYTF.

The chain links TRBV10-3 to TRBJ2-3; D perhaps matches TRBD1 (5 bases). The CDR3 runs to 14 residues. V was shortened by 2 bases and J by 0 bases, with 6 bases between the two germline ends. The germline gives CDR1 ENHRY, CDR2 SYGVKD. The CDR3 nucleotides are TGTGCCATCAGTGAGGGGGCTAGCACAGATACGCAGTATTTT. Translating gives CAISEGASTDTQYF.

The chain joins TRBV2 to TRBJ1-1, with TRBD1 as a possible D gene (6 bases). Trimming took 10 bases from V and 3 from J, leaving 12 bases between them. Germline loops: CDR1 SNHLY, CDR2 FYNNEI. There are 12 residues in the CDR3. CDR3 DNA sequence: TGTGCCACCGTACAGGGCGACACTGAAGCTTTCTTT. Amino acids: CATVQGDTEAFF. Complete variable domain (other parts from reference TRBV2 and TRBJ1-1): EPEVTQTPSHQVTQMGQEVILRCVPISNHLYFYWYRQILGQKVEFLVSFYNNEISEKSEIFDDQFSVERPDGSNFTLKIRSTKLEDSAMYFCATVQGDTEAFFGQGTRLTVV.

The chain employs TRBV7-9 and TRBJ2-5; 8 nucleotides agree with TRBD2. With V trimmed by 5 bases and J by 3 bases, 2 bases remained unmatched. The CDR3 has 13 amino acids. CDR1 and CDR2 from the germline V gene are SEHNR and FQNEAQ (reference sequence). The CDR3 loop is CASSPGGEETQYF. The CDR3 DNA sequence: TGTGCCAGCAGCCCGGGGGGGGAAGAGACCCAGTACTTC.

The chain uses TRBV30 and TRBJ2-3; D gene ambiguous. There are 11 residues in the CDR3. V was shortened by 2 bases and J by 6 bases, with 6 bases between the two germline ends. Germline V gene data show CDR1 as GTSNPN and CDR2 as SVGIG (reference sequence). The CDR3 sequence: CAWSNWDTQYF. In DNA form, the CDR3 reads TGTGCCTGGAGTAACTGGGATACGCAGTATTTT.

The V and J genes are TRBV6-5 and TRBJ1-3, with D uncertain. CDR1 is MNHEY, CDR2 SVGAGI, per germline. Trimming removed 7 bases from V and 0 bases from J, with 7 bases in between. The CDR3 is made up of 13 amino acids. This CDR3 is CASKESSGNTIYF. CDR3 nucleotides: TGTGCCAGCAAAGAGAGCTCTGGAAACACCATATATTTT.

The J gene is TRBJ1-1, the V gene TRBV7-3; 9 positions agree with TRBD1. Germline CDR1 reads SGHTA; CDR2 reads FQGTGA. V lost 5 bases to trimming and J lost 1 base; unmatched junction nucleotides: 5. The CDR3 length is 15 residues. This CDR3 is CASSLGQGSNTEAFF. The CDR3 DNA reads as TGTGCCAGCAGCCTCGGACAGGGGTCGAACACTGAAGCTTTCTTT.

This chain uses TRBV2 with TRBJ2-5; TRBD1 agrees at 9 bases. This CDR3 spans 14 amino acids. The J segment lost 1 base and the V segment lost 5 bases, leaving 2 bases of the junction unmatched. The germline gives CDR1 SNHLY, CDR2 FYNNEI. The CDR3 spells CASSQQGAQETQYF. In nucleotides, the CDR3 is TGTGCCAGCAGTCAACAGGGGGCCCAAGAGACCCAGTACTTC.

This chain links TRBV18 with TRBJ1-6, with 9 bases identical to TRBD1. V was pared by 4 bases and J by 10 bases, with 11 bases of the junction left unmatched. The CDR3 loop spans 16 amino acids. Germline lookup yields CDR1 KGHSH and CDR2 LQKENI. The CDR3 coding sequence is TGTGCCAGCTCACTCCAGACAGGGGGGTTTGGGTCACCCCTCCACTTT. Amino acids: CASSLQTGGFGSPLHF.

The gene calls are TRBV19 and TRBJ1-1; 10 bases align to TRBD1. Trimming at V came to 8 bases and at J to 4 bases, leaving 13 bases not matched to a gene. There are 16 residues in the CDR3. CDR1 and CDR2 from the germline V gene are LNHDA and SQIVND (reference sequence). CDR3 region: CASVTGTGDLGTEAFF. CDR3 nucleotides: TGTGCCAGTGTAACCGGGACAGGGGATCTGGGCACTGAAGCTTTCTTT.

This chain connects TRBV19 to TRBJ1-2, with 9 bases that match TRBD1. J lost 5 bases, V lost 6 bases, and 4 bases had no gene match. Germline CDR1 LNHDA, CDR2 SQIVND (reference sequence). The CDR3 is 13 amino acids. CDR3 residues: CASRMDRGYGYTF. In nucleotides, the CDR3 is TGTGCCAGTAGAATGGACAGGGGTTATGGCTACACCTTC.

This chain connects TRBV6-2 or TRBV6-3 to TRBJ2-7; TRBD1 matches 7 bases. CDR3 length: 13 amino acids. Germline V gene lookup returns CDR1 MNHEY and CDR2 SVGEGT. V lost 6 bases to trimming and J lost 1 base; unmatched junction nucleotides: 3. The CDR3 DNA reads as TGTGCCAGCAGCCCAGGGGGTTCCTACGAGCAGTACTTC. It translates to CASSPGGSYEQYF.

The chain is built from TRBV7-9 and TRBJ2-1; 10 bases align to TRBD2. Germline V gene lookup returns CDR1 SEHNR and CDR2 FQNEAQ (reference sequence). Unmatched junction bases numbered 13, after V lost 2 bases and J lost 9 bases. The CDR3 length is 17 residues. CDR3 in DNA: TGTGCCAGCAGCTTAATCGGCAGGGCTTTAGCGGGGGGTGAGCAGTTCTTC. Protein product: CASSLIGRALAGGEQFF. Full variable domain (rest looked up from reference TRBV7-9 and TRBJ2-1): DTGVSQNPRHKITKRGQNVTFRCDPISEHNRLYWYRQTLGQGPEFLTYFQNEAQLEKSRLLSDRFSAERPKGSFSTLEIQRTEQGDSAMYLCASSLIGRALAGGEQFFGPGTRLTVL.

This clone was recorded only once. The chain links TRBV5-6 to TRBJ2-7; 11 bases line up with TRBD2. V shed 2 bases and J 2 bases; nucleotides not matched to a gene: 3. Germline V gene lookup returns CDR1 SGHDT and CDR2 YYEEEE. The CDR3 contains 15 residues. Here the CDR3 reads CASSFRLAGPYEQYF. CDR3 bases: TGTGCCAGCAGCTTCAGACTAGCGGGGCCCTACGAGCAGTACTTC. Full variable domain (remainder filled in from reference TRBV5-6 and TRBJ2-7): DAGVTQSPTHLIKTRGQQVTLRCSPKSGHDTVSWYQQALGQGPQFIFQYYEEEERQRGNFPDRFSGHQFPNYSSELNVNALLLGDSALYLCASSFRLAGPYEQYFGPGTRLTVT.

V gene TRBV5-1 combines with J gene TRBJ2-1, with D possibly matching TRBD2 (5 bases). In germline, CDR1 is SGHRS, CDR2 YFSETQ. This CDR3 has 16 residues. Trimming took 0 bases from V and 0 from J, leaving 10 bases between them. CDR3 nucleotides: TGCGCCAGCAGCTTGGACGGGATAAGCTCCTACAATGAGCAGTTCTTC. Translated: CASSLDGISSYNEQFF.

The chain recombines TRBV9 with TRBJ1-2; possible D gene TRBD1, 5 bases. The CDR3 extends over 15 amino acids. Germline V lookup: CDR1 SGDLS, CDR2 YYNGEE. Trimming cost V 0 bases and J 4 bases, with 13 bases left between them. The CDR3 spells CASSVEGQESYGYTF. The CDR3 DNA is TGTGCCAGCAGCGTAGAGGGGCAGGAGTCCTATGGCTACACCTTC.

The chain carries TRBV5-1 and TRBJ2-3; 14 bases match TRBD2. Germline V lookup: CDR1 SGHRS, CDR2 YFSETQ. J was trimmed by 2 bases and V by 7 bases; bases with no gene match: 15. The CDR3 extends over 19 amino acids. The CDR3 DNA follows: TGCGCCAGCGGGCGGGGACAGGGACTAGCGGGGGCCACCACAGATACGCAGTATTTT. It is translated as CASGRGQGLAGATTDTQYF. Full variable domain (outside the CDR3, taken from reference TRBV5-1 and TRBJ2-3): KAGVTQTPRYLIKTRGQQVTLSCSPISGHRSVSWYQQTPGQGLQFLFEYFSETQRNKGNFPGRFSGRQFSNSRSEMNVSTLELGDSALYLCASGRGQGLAGATTDTQYFGPGTRLTVL.

This chain uses TRBV5-6 with TRBJ2-7; 8 bases agree with TRBD1. With 4 bases clipped from V and 7 bases from J, the junction kept 10 bases outside the gene matches. The germline gives CDR1 SGHDT, CDR2 YYEEEE. CDR3 length: 14 amino acids. CDR3 region: CASSLGQGRQEQYF. CDR3 bases: TGTGCCAGCAGCCTAGGACAGGGCCGCCAAGAGCAGTACTTC.

J is TRBJ2-2 and V is TRBV11-1; D is perhaps TRBD2 (5 bases). Germline V gene data show CDR1 as SGHAT and CDR2 as FQDESV (reference sequence). V lost 1 base and J 4 bases, leaving 13 bases between the germline ends. The CDR3 extends over 16 amino acids. The CDR3 sequence: CASSLGGSGSTGELFF. The CDR3 DNA sequence: TGTGCCAGCAGCTTAGGTGGCAGTGGGAGCACCGGGGAGCTGTTTTTT.

The chain links TRBV18 to TRBJ1-5; D gene uncertain. Trimming removed 0 bases at V and 3 bases at J, with 12 bases between. This CDR3 has 16 residues. Germline CDR1 reads KGHSH; CDR2 reads LQKENI. The CDR3 DNA reads as TGTGCCAGCTCACCACCGGGTGGCGGGAACAATCAGCCCCAGCATTTT. This codes for CASSPPGGGNNQPQHF.

CDR3 sequence reads: CASSPRTYTDTQYF. The CDR3 DNA is TGTGCCAGCAGCCCACGGACTTACACAGATACGCAGTATTTT. The gene calls are TRBV9 and TRBJ2-3, with D perhaps TRBD2 (5 bases). V dropped 4 bases and J dropped 2 bases, with 11 bases sitting between them. CDR1 is SGDLS, CDR2 YYNGEE, per germline. The CDR3 totals 14 residues. Using reference TRBV9 and TRBJ2-3 for the parts outside the CDR3, the full variable domain is DSGVTQTPKHLITATGQRVTLRCSPRSGDLSVYWYQQSLDQGLQFLIQYYNGEERAKGNILERFSAQQFPDLHSELNLSSLELGDSALYFCASSPRTYTDTQYFGPGTRLTVL.

The chain is built from TRBV7-2 and TRBJ2-7, with 10 bases matching TRBD2. The CDR3 covers 15 residues. The germline V gene encodes CDR1 SGHTA and CDR2 FQGNSA. V was pared by 1 base and J by 1 base, with 1 base of the junction left unmatched. The CDR3 loop reads CASSLVLAGSYEQYF. CDR3 in DNA: TGTGCCAGCAGCTTAGTACTAGCGGGGTCCTACGAGCAGTACTTC. Full variable domain (missing parts from reference TRBV7-2 and TRBJ2-7): GAGVSQSPSNKVTEKGKDVELRCDPISGHTALYWYRQSLGQGLEFLIYFQGNSAPDKSGLPSDRFSAERTGGSVSTLTIQRTQQEDSAVYLCASSLVLAGSYEQYFGPGTRLTVT.

The chain joins TRBV6-5 to TRBJ2-7, with 8 positions matching TRBD1. V shed 5 bases and J 2 bases; nucleotides not matched to a gene: 8. Germline V gives CDR1 MNHEY, CDR2 SVGAGI. The CDR3 covers 15 residues. The CDR3 spells CASSIDRGGPYEQYF. For the CDR3, the DNA is TGTGCCAGCAGTATCGACAGGGGAGGCCCCTACGAGCAGTACTTC.

The rearrangement links TRBV5-1 to TRBJ1-2; 12 nucleotides agree with TRBD1. Looked up from germline, CDR1 is SGHRS and CDR2 is YFSETQ. Unmatched junction bases numbered 5, after V lost 3 bases and J lost 8 bases. CDR3 length: 14 amino acids. CDR3 bases: TGCGCCAGCAGCTGGGGACAGGGGGCCTCGGGCTACACCTTC. Translation gives CASSWGQGASGYTF.

V gene TRBV4-1 combines with J gene TRBJ1-2; 8 nucleotides agree with TRBD1. The junction had 14 bases not matched to a gene; V was cut back by 4 bases and J by 4 bases. Germline lookup yields CDR1 MGHRA and CDR2 YSYEKL. The CDR3 extends over 17 amino acids. Here the CDR3 reads CASSLGQGKLTVYGYTF. The DNA of the CDR3 is TGCGCCAGCAGCCTTGGACAGGGTAAATTAACAGTCTATGGCTACACCTTC.

This chain joins TRBV7-2 and TRBJ1-2; D might be TRBD1 (6 bases). The ends were cut back, 1 base at V and 8 bases at J, with 14 bases in the middle. The CDR3 runs to 14 residues. Germline CDR1 is SGHTA and CDR2 is FQGNSA. In DNA, the CDR3 is TGTGCCAGCAGCTTAGGACAGGACCTCGGGGGCTACACCTTC. Translation gives CASSLGQDLGGYTF.

The V call is TRBV15, the J call TRBJ2-6; D perhaps matches TRBD1 (6 bases). Trimming cost V 0 bases and J 2 bases, with 8 bases left between them. Germline V gene lookup returns CDR1 LNHNV and CDR2 YYDKDF (reference sequence). The length of the CDR3 is 16 residues. The DNA for the CDR3 is TGTGCCACCAGCAGAGACAGGGGAGCTGGGGCCAACGTCCTGACTTTC. Its translation is CATSRDRGAGANVLTF.

This clone has more than one count but fewer than ten. This chain links TRBV6-5 with TRBJ2-7; no definite D call. This CDR3 has 13 amino acids. Germline assignment: CDR1 MNHEY and CDR2 SVGAGI. Trimming left V 4 bases short and J 1 base short, with 8 bases between. CDR3 in amino acids: CASSLPESYEQYF. CDR3 sequence (DNA): TGTGCCAGCAGTTTGCCGGAGTCCTACGAGCAGTACTTC.